The 26 T cell receptor beta chains below come from one sample, sequenced in a study of blood T cell repertoires in COVID-19. The table came from immunoSEQ multiplex PCR; TCRdb's copy has only in-frame clones and leaves some out. This sample yields about 240,000 clones, of which 87% are seen a single time; around 7.2% belongs to the top ten. Specimen: peripheral blood. These receptor sequences come from a man in his fifties or sixties who had recovered from COVID-19.

The genes are TRBV3-1 (or the pseudogene TRBV3-2) and TRBJ2-1; 11 positions agree with TRBD1. This CDR3 contains 14 residues. V lost 6 bases, J lost 5 bases, and 3 bases stayed unmatched. Per germline, CDR1 LGHDT and CDR2 YNNKEL (reference sequence). CDR3 loop: CASRDRGRDNEQFF. CDR3 nucleotides: TGTGCCAGCAGGGACAGGGGGCGCGACAATGAGCAGTTCTTC.

J is TRBJ1-2 and V is TRBV18; a weak D match, TRBD1 (6 bases). Germline CDR1 reads KGHSH; CDR2 reads LQKENI. V lost 6 bases to trimming and J lost 8 bases, with 16 bases between them. This CDR3 has 13 amino acids. The CDR3, as DNA: TGTGCCAGCTCCCAAGGGGGAGAGGCCGGCTACACCTTC. It encodes CASSQGGEAGYTF.

This chain links TRBV11-3 with TRBJ2-3, with TRBD1 matching over 7 bases. The CDR3 length is 15 residues. Trimming cost V 4 bases and J 2 bases; bases outside gene matches: 6. Germline lookup yields CDR1 SGHNT and CDR2 YENEEA. The CDR3 DNA reads as TGTGCCAGCAGCTCACCGGGACAGCCCACAGATACGCAGTATTTT. Protein product: CASSSPGQPTDTQYF.

This clone was counted between two and nine times. The chain joins TRBV5-1 to TRBJ1-1; unclear D gene. Germline V gene data show CDR1 as SGHRS and CDR2 as YFSETQ. The germline V and J ends were trimmed by 0 bases and 11 bases, with 8 bases remaining between them. This CDR3 comprises 11 residues. CDR3 nucleotide sequence: TGCGCCAGCAGCTTGGAAGGGAGGGCTTTCTTT. Its protein is CASSLEGRAFF.

This chain joins TRBV5-6 and TRBJ1-2, with 8 bases identical to TRBD1. After removal of 4 bases from V and 4 bases from J, the junction contained 9 bases not matched to a gene. CDR1 SGHDT and CDR2 YYEEEE come from the germline V gene. CDR3 length equals 15 residues. The CDR3 protein is CASSGNGQGSYGYTF. CDR3 in DNA: TGTGCCAGCAGCGGAAACGGACAGGGAAGCTATGGCTACACCTTC. The full variable domain, its missing parts supplied by reference TRBV5-6 and TRBJ1-2, is DAGVTQSPTHLIKTRGQQVTLRCSPKSGHDTVSWYQQALGQGPQFIFQYYEEEERQRGNFPDRFSGHQFPNYSSELNVNALLLGDSALYLCASSGNGQGSYGYTFGSGTRLTVV.

The CDR3 nucleotides are TGTGCCAGCAGTTCGGTTCCCTCCTATAATTCACCCCTCCACTTT. It codes for CASSSVPSYNSPLHF. The chain links TRBV28 to TRBJ1-6; D is uncertain. The CDR3 is 15 residues long. Germline CDR1 and CDR2: MDHEN and SYDVKM. V lost 4 bases to trimming and J lost 0 bases, with 7 bases between them. Full variable domain (outside the CDR3, taken from reference TRBV28 and TRBJ1-6): DVKVTQSSRYLVKRTGEKVFLECVQDMDHENMFWYRQDPGLGLRLIYFSYDVKMKEKGDIPEGYSVSREKKERFSLILESASTNQTSMYLCASSSVPSYNSPLHFGNGTRLTVT.

The V gene is TRBV7-2, the J gene TRBJ2-5, with D possibly TRBD2 on 5 matching bases. V shed 1 base and J shed 8 bases, with 17 bases lying between them. Per the germline V gene, CDR1 is SGHTA and CDR2 is FQGNSA. CDR3 size: 15 residues. CDR3 in amino acids: CASSLVPTIVFTQYF. In DNA form, the CDR3 reads TGTGCCAGCAGCTTAGTGCCGACTATCGTTTTTACCCAGTACTTC.

This rearrangement joins TRBV12-3 or TRBV12-4 to TRBJ1-4; D is unclear. The CDR3 spans 12 residues. The ends were cut back, 8 bases at V and 7 bases at J, with 11 bases in the middle. This CDR3 is CASRLAGEKLFF. The CDR3 region has the DNA TGTGCCAGCCGCCTGGCGGGTGAAAAACTGTTTTTT.

As regards this clone: A junction boundary mismatches the germline segment, possibly from a read error. This chain links TRBV7-2 with TRBJ1-6, with TRBD1 as a possible D gene (5 bases). Germline V CDR1 and CDR2: SGHTA, FQGNSA. There are 15 residues in the CDR3. Here the CDR3 DNA reads TGTGCCAGCAGCTTTGGGGCAAGGCTCAATTCACCCCTGGGATTT. This sequence encodes CASSFGARLNSPLGF.

The chain has TRBV5-1 and TRBJ2-3; 7 bases fit TRBD1. In germline, CDR1 is SGHRS, CDR2 YFSETQ. This CDR3 contains 14 residues. J lost 2 bases, V lost 4 bases, and 4 bases had no gene match. The CDR3 DNA is TGCGCCAGCAGCCGAGACAGGGTCACAGATACGCAGTATTTT. This gives the protein CASSRDRVTDTQYF.

Comment on this clone: Within the sample, other DNA sequences also encode this same CDR3. This chain links TRBV7-9 with TRBJ2-2; no clear D gene. The CDR3 runs to 14 residues. CDR1 and CDR2 (germline): SEHNR, FQNEAQ (reference sequence). V was trimmed by 3 bases and J by 2 bases, leaving 7 bases between them. The DNA for the CDR3 is TGTGCCAGCAGCTTGAGTTCCAACACCGGGGAGCTGTTTTTT. Its translation: CASSLSSNTGELFF.

The chain is built from TRBV11-2 and TRBJ2-3; D is perhaps TRBD2 (5 bases). V was cut by 3 bases and J by 5 bases, with 15 bases left in between. This CDR3 is 15 amino acids long. Germline CDR1 reads SGHAT; CDR2 reads FQNNGV. DNA for the CDR3: TGTGCCAGCAGCTTTGTCCCAACGGCGGGAGATACGCAGTATTTT. Residues: CASSFVPTAGDTQYF.

This sequence joins TRBV10-1 and TRBJ2-2; the D gene is possibly TRBD2 (6 bases). Germline V gene lookup returns CDR1 WNHNN and CDR2 SYGVQD (reference sequence). V lost 3 bases and J 6 bases, leaving 14 bases between the germline ends. The CDR3 covers 15 residues. The CDR3 DNA follows: TGCGCCAGCAGTGATGGGGGGTTAAGGGCCGGGGAGCTGTTTTTT. Its protein is CASSDGGLRAGELFF.

This clone was picked up a small number of times. This CDR3 is CASRMIRYTGELFF. DNA for the CDR3: TGTGCCAGCAGAATGATCAGATACACCGGGGAGCTGTTTTTT. The chain joins TRBV4-2 to TRBJ2-2, with unresolved D. V was clipped by 6 bases and J by 3 bases, with 11 bases between them. Looked up from germline, CDR1 is LGHNA and CDR2 is YNFKEQ. The CDR3 loop spans 14 amino acids.

The chain joins TRBV19 to TRBJ1-5, with D unclear. Trimming cost V 8 bases and J 0 bases, with 14 bases left between them. Germline V gives CDR1 LNHDA, CDR2 SQIVND (reference sequence). This CDR3 comprises 15 residues. The CDR3 DNA is TGTGCCAGTCTCCCCACAGAGAATAGCAATCAGCCCCAGCATTTT. This sequence encodes CASLPTENSNQPQHF.

The chain is built from TRBV9 and TRBJ1-6; 7 bases are shared with TRBD1. V lost 0 bases and J lost 8; bases outside the gene matches: 2. The CDR3 consists of 14 residues. Germline V gene sequence: CDR1 SGDLS, CDR2 YYNGEE. The DNA of the CDR3 is TGTGCCAGCAGCGTAGGACAGGGCTATTCACCCCTCCACTTT. Translating gives CASSVGQGYSPLHF.

Turning to this clone: The same CDR3 is also encoded by other DNA sequences in this sample. This chain connects TRBV5-1 to TRBJ2-5, with D tentatively TRBD2 (5 bases). Per the germline V gene, CDR1 is SGHRS and CDR2 is YFSETQ. With 2 bases removed from V and 5 bases from J, the gap between germline ends came to 10 bases. This CDR3 comprises 13 residues. CDR3 amino acids: CASSFRGGETQYF. DNA for the CDR3: TGCGCCAGCAGCTTCCGCGGCGGGGAGACCCAGTACTTC.

The V gene is TRBV7-6, the J gene TRBJ2-1; D may be TRBD2 (6 bases). The CDR3 covers 13 residues. Germline loops: CDR1 SGHVS, CDR2 FNYEAQ. Trimming removed 1 base from V and 8 bases from J, with 9 bases in between. The CDR3: CASSLGGVDEQFF. CDR3 DNA: TGTGCCAGCAGCTTAGGCGGGGTTGATGAGCAGTTCTTC.

The V gene is TRBV2, the J gene TRBJ1-6; 9 bases fit TRBD1. The junction had 4 bases not matched to a gene; V was cut back by 3 bases and J by 7 bases. The CDR3 covers 15 residues. CDR1 and CDR2 from the germline V gene are SNHLY and FYNNEI. CDR3 nucleotides: TGTGCCAGCAGTGAGGACAGGGGTAAGAATTCACCCCTCCACTTT. Residues: CASSEDRGKNSPLHF.

CDR3 nucleotide sequence: TGCGCCAGCAGCTTGGGACAGGGGGCGCCTGGCGAGCAGTTCTTC. Translating it yields CASSLGQGAPGEQFF. The chain couples TRBV5-1 to TRBJ2-1, with 10 bases lining up with TRBD1. Per germline, CDR1 SGHRS and CDR2 YFSETQ. V trimming: 0 bases; J trimming: 10 bases; junction bases outside the gene matches: 7. This CDR3 contains 15 residues.

The chain links TRBV11-2 to TRBJ1-2, with no clear D. V was clipped by 6 bases and J by 5 bases, with 7 bases between them. Germline CDR1 reads SGHAT; CDR2 reads FQNNGV. The CDR3 totals 11 residues. The CDR3: CASRREYGYTF. The DNA for the CDR3 is TGTGCCAGCAGGAGAGAGTATGGCTACACCTTC.

The chain employs TRBV7-6 and TRBJ2-5; 9 bases agree with TRBD1. This CDR3 has 16 amino acids. Trimming removed 7 bases from V and 5 bases from J; junction bases left unmatched: 14. Germline lookup yields CDR1 SGHVS and CDR2 FNYEAQ. CDR3 loop: CASTTRRTTGGETQYF. In DNA, the CDR3 is TGTGCCAGCACCACCCGAAGAACGACAGGGGGGGAGACCCAGTACTTC.

Concerning this clone: The same CDR3 is also encoded by other DNA sequences in this sample. The chain uses TRBV6-5 and TRBJ1-2; TRBD1 might be the D (5 bases). Germline V lookup: CDR1 MNHEY, CDR2 SVGAGI. V was trimmed by 2 bases and J by 8 bases, leaving 12 bases between them. CDR3 size: 13 residues. CDR3 region: CASSYRAGHGYTF. The CDR3 nucleotides are TGTGCCAGCAGTTACAGGGCAGGGCACGGCTACACCTTC.

The gene calls are TRBV7-9 and TRBJ1-1, with 10 bases aligning to TRBD1. Trimming took 3 bases from V and 5 from J; bases not matched to a gene: 6. Germline CDR1 SEHNR, CDR2 FQNEAQ (reference sequence). This CDR3 contains 15 residues. This chain's CDR3 is CASSLGTGAPTEAFF. CDR3 nucleotides: TGTGCCAGCAGCTTGGGGACAGGGGCTCCAACTGAAGCTTTCTTT.

The genes are TRBV28 and TRBJ2-3; no firm D call. V lost 4 bases and J 6 bases, leaving 8 bases between the germline ends. Looked up from germline, CDR1 is MDHEN and CDR2 is SYDVKM. The CDR3 runs 12 residues. CDR3 DNA: TGTGCCAGCAGTTCACAGTCGGATACGCAGTATTTT. Translating it yields CASSSQSDTQYF.

The J gene is TRBJ2-5, the V gene TRBV15, with 10 bases fitting TRBD2. V lost 0 bases to trimming and J lost 1 base; unmatched junction nucleotides: 8. Per germline, CDR1 LNHNV and CDR2 YYDKDF (reference sequence). The CDR3 covers 18 residues. The CDR3 DNA is TGTGCCACCAGCAGAGATTACCTAGCGGGGGTAATCCAAGAGACCCAGTACTTC. Translated, it gives CATSRDYLAGVIQETQYF.